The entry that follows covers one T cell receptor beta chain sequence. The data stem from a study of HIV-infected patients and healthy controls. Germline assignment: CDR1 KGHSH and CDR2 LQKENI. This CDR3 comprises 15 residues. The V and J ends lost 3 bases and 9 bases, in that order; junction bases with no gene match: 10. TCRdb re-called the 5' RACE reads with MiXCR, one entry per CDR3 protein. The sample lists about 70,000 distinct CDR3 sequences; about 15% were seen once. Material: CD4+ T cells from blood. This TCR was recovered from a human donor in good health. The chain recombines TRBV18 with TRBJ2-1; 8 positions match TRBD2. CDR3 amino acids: CASSPRAGGRGEQFF. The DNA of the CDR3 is TGTGCCAGCTCACCCCGCGCGGGGGGCCGGGGTGAGCAGTTCTTC.